The 31 T cell receptor beta chains given below trace back to one sample, sequenced in a study of CD8 T cells in ankylosing spondylitis. Study outcomes and limitations: Characteristic of ankylosing spondylitis blood, it appeared, was a TCR beta motif comprising about eight highly homologous variants.

MiXCR was run by TCRdb on the 5' RACE reads, yielding one entry per CDR3 protein. The repertoire has 400,000 or so distinct CDR3 sequences, roughly 27% of them found once; the top ten carry under 0.9%. What these receptors recognize is not known. The specimen sequenced was blood, either unsorted or a sorted T cell fraction (not recorded which). The origin of the receptors is a male donor with ankylosing spondylitis.

The J gene is TRBJ1-2, the V gene TRBV3-1; the D gene is possibly TRBD1 (5 bases). The CDR3 has 16 amino acids. Trimming left V 6 bases short and J 8 bases short, with 25 bases between. In germline, CDR1 is LGHDT, CDR2 YNNKEL (reference sequence). The CDR3 nucleotides are TGTGCCAGCAGACAAAGCCCATCCGGCCCCGGGGCCGGCTACACCTTC. It encodes CASRQSPSGPGAGYTF.

This clonotype was seen only a few times. The chain uses TRBV3-1 and TRBJ1-1; D ambiguous. With 5 bases removed from V and 0 bases from J, the gap between germline ends came to 13 bases. Per germline, CDR1 LGHDT and CDR2 YNNKEL (reference sequence). The CDR3 is made up of 15 amino acids. The CDR3 sequence is CASSVRVRMNTEAFF. CDR3 in DNA: TGTGCCAGCAGCGTTCGAGTCCGGATGAACACTGAAGCTTTCTTT.

This clonotype turned up a few times. CDR3 protein: CASSNRPGLNTEAFF. In DNA, the CDR3 is TGTGCCAGCTCAAACCGGCCGGGCCTCAACACTGAAGCTTTCTTT. The V call is TRBV18, the J call TRBJ1-1; D gene uncertain. This CDR3 has 15 amino acids. The V and J ends lost 5 bases and 2 bases respectively, with 15 bases between them. Germline V gene sequence: CDR1 KGHSH, CDR2 LQKENI.

CDR3 amino acids: CASSENWGNTIYF. In DNA, the CDR3 is TGTGCCAGCAGTGAAAACTGGGGAAACACCATATATTTT. The chain joins TRBV2 to TRBJ1-3, with no clear D. Germline CDR1 and CDR2: SNHLY and FYNNEI. This CDR3 spans 13 amino acids. V was trimmed by 2 bases and J by 4 bases, leaving 6 bases between them.

J is TRBJ2-1 and V is TRBV6-5; maybe TRBD2 (5 bases). With 2 bases removed from V and 3 bases from J, the gap between germline ends came to 17 bases. Per germline, CDR1 MNHEY and CDR2 SVGAGI. The CDR3 extends over 17 amino acids. The CDR3 loop reads CASSYGARGSFYNEQFF. In DNA form, the CDR3 reads TGTGCCAGCAGTTACGGCGCCCGGGGTTCCTTCTACAATGAGCAGTTCTTC.

The V and J genes are TRBV5-1 and TRBJ2-3; 11 bases map to TRBD2. With V trimmed by 3 bases and J by 8 bases, 5 bases remained unmatched. The germline gives CDR1 SGHRS, CDR2 YFSETQ. This CDR3 spans 14 amino acids. This chain's CDR3 is CASSSSGTSGTQYF. The CDR3 DNA reads TGCGCCAGCAGCTCTTCCGGGACTAGCGGTACGCAGTATTTT.

V and J are TRBV7-9 and TRBJ2-5; D possibly matches TRBD1 or TRBD2 (6 bases each). Looked up from germline, CDR1 is SEHNR and CDR2 is FQNEAQ (reference sequence). V was trimmed by 3 bases and J by 9 bases, leaving 11 bases between them. The CDR3 loop spans 12 amino acids. The CDR3 here is CASSLEGVAQYF. CDR3 sequence (DNA): TGTGCCAGCAGCTTGGAGGGGGTGGCCCAGTACTTC.

The DNA of the CDR3 is TGCGCCAGCAGCATGGGACAGGGTTCAGATACGCAGTATTTT. This codes for CASSMGQGSDTQYF. The genes are TRBV5-1 and TRBJ2-3, with 9 bases fitting TRBD1. Per germline, CDR1 SGHRS and CDR2 YFSETQ. This CDR3 is 14 amino acids long. The ends lost 4 bases at V and 4 bases at J; junction bases unmatched: 4.

The rearrangement uses TRBV24-1 and TRBJ2-3, with D perhaps TRBD1 (5 bases). V dropped 3 bases and J dropped 0 bases, with 12 bases sitting between them. The germline V gene has CDR1 KGHDR and CDR2 SFDVKD. The CDR3 loop spans 16 amino acids. The CDR3 bases are TGTGCCACCAGTGATCCAGGGAAAACTAGCACAGATACGCAGTATTTT. It encodes CATSDPGKTSTDTQYF.

This clonotype occurred a few times. The junction does not match germline at one end; this may be a read error. The chain is built from TRBV11-2 and TRBJ2-1; D tentatively reads TRBD1 or TRBD2 (5 bases each). This CDR3 region has 12 residues. The germline V gene encodes CDR1 SGHAT and CDR2 FQNNGV. The CDR3 here is CASRALGLASVF. The DNA of the CDR3 is TGTGCCAGCAGGGCCTTGGGGCTAGCCTCGGTCTTC.

CDR3 in DNA: TGTGCCAGCAGTGACTTAGGGAGCGGGAGTAGAGGTGAGCAGTTCTTC. This gives the protein CASSDLGSGSRGEQFF. The chain uses TRBV6-1 and TRBJ2-1, with TRBD2 identical over 8 bases. The germline gives CDR1 MNHNS, CDR2 SASEGT. V gave up 3 bases and J gave up 9 bases; unmatched junction bases: 13. This CDR3 spans 16 amino acids.

The V gene is TRBV15, the J gene TRBJ2-5; no clear D gene. This CDR3 comprises 16 residues. Trimming took 0 bases from V and 5 from J, leaving 16 bases between them. Germline CDR1 and CDR2: LNHNV and YYDKDF (reference sequence). The CDR3 sequence: CATSREGSASAETQYF. As DNA, the CDR3 is TGTGCCACCAGCAGAGAAGGATCCGCTAGTGCGGAGACCCAGTACTTC.

This chain joins TRBV7-2 and TRBJ1-2; D may be TRBD1 (5 bases). The CDR3 length is 13 residues. Germline values: CDR1 SGHTA, CDR2 FQGNSA. The CDR3 sequence: CASKGTGPFGYTF. CDR3 DNA: TGTGCTTCGAAGGGGACGGGACCTTTTGGCTACACCTTC. Complete variable domain (other parts from reference TRBV7-2 and TRBJ1-2): GAGVSQSPSNKVTEKGKDVELRCDPISGHTALYWYRQSLGQGLEFLIYFQGNSAPDKSGLPSDRFSAERTGGSVSTLTIQRTQQEDSAVYLCASKGTGPFGYTFGSGTRLTVV.

In its sample, this clonotype was seen a few times. This rearrangement joins TRBV7-2 to TRBJ2-7; no clear D gene. V was pared by 6 bases and J by 8 bases, with 14 bases between. This CDR3 spans 12 amino acids. Germline CDR1 SGHTA, CDR2 FQGNSA. The CDR3 sequence is CASSPDRAKQYF. The CDR3 DNA reads TGTGCCAGCAGTCCGGACCGGGCCAAGCAGTACTTC.

This sequence joins TRBV20-1 and TRBJ2-5, with D unclear. Germline loops: CDR1 DFQATT, CDR2 SNEGSKA (reference sequence). V was trimmed by 6 bases and J by 5 bases, leaving 7 bases between them. This CDR3 spans 10 amino acids. Here the CDR3 DNA reads TGCAGTGCCCTCCAGGAGACCCAGTACTTC. It translates to CSALQETQYF.

This clonotype was seen more than once but under ten times. The J gene is TRBJ2-1, the V gene TRBV11-2; D not resolved. Germline-derived CDR1 and CDR2 are SGHAT and FQNNGV. This CDR3 spans 14 amino acids. V lost 5 bases and J 10 bases, leaving 18 bases between the germline ends. The CDR3 nucleotides read TGTGCCAGCAGCCCCCGAACCCCCTATAGGGAGCAGTTCTTC. Translated: CASSPRTPYREQFF.

The rearrangement joins TRBV4-2 to TRBJ2-1; 7 bases fit TRBD2. Trimming removed 3 bases from V and 8 bases from J; junction bases left unmatched: 16. There are 17 residues in the CDR3. In germline, CDR1 is LGHNA, CDR2 YNFKEQ. Written as DNA, the CDR3 is TGTGCCAGCAGCCATGCCTCTGGGAGCGGGACCTTCGATGAGCAGTTCTTC. Its protein is CASSHASGSGTFDEQFF.

The V gene is TRBV24-1, the J gene TRBJ1-5, with D uncertain. V dropped 5 bases and J dropped 9 bases, with 10 bases sitting between them. The CDR3 is made up of 12 amino acids. Germline CDR1 and CDR2: KGHDR and SFDVKD. CDR3 bases: TGTGCCACCAGTGTCTTGGGTAGGCCCCAGCATTTT. As protein: CATSVLGRPQHF.

This clonotype was counted between two and nine times. This chain connects TRBV11-2 to TRBJ2-3; D may be TRBD2 (6 bases). Trimming removed 8 bases at V and 5 bases at J, with 17 bases between. The CDR3 extends over 14 amino acids. CDR1 is SGHAT, CDR2 FQNNGV, per germline. The CDR3 coding sequence is TGTGCCAGCCTCCAAGGGGAGGTGAGAGATACGCAGTATTTT. Translating it yields CASLQGEVRDTQYF.

The CDR3 is CSARDQASTDTQYF. DNA of the CDR3: TGCAGTGCTAGAGACCAGGCTTCCACAGATACGCAGTATTTT. The rearrangement links TRBV20-1 to TRBJ2-3; D ambiguous. The V gene's germline CDR1 is DFQATT and CDR2 SNEGSKA (reference sequence). With 0 bases removed from V and 2 bases from J, the gap between germline ends came to 9 bases. This CDR3 region has 14 residues.

The chain has TRBV20-1 and TRBJ2-7, with 13 bases matching TRBD2. Germline-derived CDR1 and CDR2 are DFQATT and SNEGSKA (reference sequence). V dropped 0 bases and J dropped 2; count of bases not matched to a gene: 4. The CDR3 sequence is 16 residues long. This chain's CDR3 is CSARELGLAGAYEQYV. DNA of the CDR3: TGCAGTGCTAGAGAACTTGGACTAGCGGGAGCCTACGAGCAGTACGTC.

This clonotype has only a few counts. CDR3 coding DNA: TGCAGTGCTCTCGGACTAGCGACGAACACCGGGGAGCTGTTTTTT. Translating it yields CSALGLATNTGELFF. The rearrangement joins TRBV20-1 to TRBJ2-2; TRBD2 matches 9 bases. This CDR3 is 15 amino acids long. V shed 5 bases and J 0 bases; nucleotides not matched to a gene: 4. The germline V gene encodes CDR1 DFQATT and CDR2 SNEGSKA (reference sequence).

The V gene is TRBV5-6, the J gene TRBJ2-7; 9 bases are shared with TRBD2. CDR1 and CDR2 from the germline V gene are SGHDT and YYEEEE. The CDR3 runs 14 residues. The V gene end was trimmed by 2 bases and the J gene end by 6 bases; junction bases not matched to a gene: 6. CDR3 sequence reads: CASSLASGTLEQYV. The CDR3 DNA sequence: TGTGCCAGCAGCTTAGCTAGCGGGACTCTCGAGCAGTACGTC.

This clonotype was found a few times. The V gene is TRBV10-3, the J gene TRBJ2-1, with 13 bases fitting TRBD2. After removal of 7 bases from V and 6 bases from J, the junction contained 3 bases not matched to a gene. The germline V gene encodes CDR1 ENHRY and CDR2 SYGVKD. The CDR3 length is 14 residues. The CDR3 is CAIKRTSGSNEQFF. CDR3 bases: TGTGCCATCAAGAGGACTAGCGGGAGCAATGAGCAGTTCTTC.

The chain joins TRBV5-5 to TRBJ2-1; no clear D. Germline V gene data show CDR1 as SGHKS and CDR2 as YYEKEE (reference sequence). V lost 3 bases, J lost 5 bases, and 15 bases lay in between. CDR3 length equals 15 residues. The CDR3 DNA is TGTGCCAGCAGCTACCCCTCCGGCAGCCACAATGAGCAGTTCTTC. It is translated as CASSYPSGSHNEQFF.

The chain carries TRBV20-1 and TRBJ2-3; possible D gene TRBD1, 5 bases. The CDR3 has 14 amino acids. V dropped 1 base and J dropped 3 bases, with 11 bases sitting between them. The germline CDR1 and CDR2 sequences are DFQATT and SNEGSKA (reference sequence). Written as DNA, the CDR3 is TGCAGTGCTAGAGTTGGGGCTAGGACAGATACGCAGTATTTT. This sequence encodes CSARVGARTDTQYF.

The gene calls are TRBV6-5 and TRBJ2-1; 8 positions match TRBD2. Per the germline V gene, CDR1 is MNHEY and CDR2 is SVGAGI. The CDR3 spans 16 residues. The V segment lost 2 bases and the J segment 2 bases; nucleotides outside the gene matches: 5. The CDR3 DNA sequence: TGTGCCAGCAGTTACGAGGCGGGAGGTACCTACAATGAGCAGTTCTTC. Protein product: CASSYEAGGTYNEQFF.

The rearrangement uses TRBV20-1 and TRBJ1-1; no firm D call. Trimming removed 4 bases from V and 5 bases from J, with 14 bases in between. CDR3 length: 13 residues. Germline lookup yields CDR1 DFQATT and CDR2 SNEGSKA (reference sequence). Here the CDR3 DNA reads TGCAGTGCTAATCAGGTGGTGGGGACTGAAGCTTTCTTT. It specifies CSANQVVGTEAFF.

This sequence joins TRBV6-1 and TRBJ2-1; 8 bases line up with TRBD2. The trim removed 4 bases at V and 7 bases at J, leaving 15 bases unmatched. Per the germline V gene, CDR1 is MNHNS and CDR2 is SASEGT. The CDR3 covers 17 residues. The CDR3 DNA sequence: TGTGCCAGCAGTGTCCGTGAGAAAGCGGGAGTGGGGAATGAGCAGTTCTTC. Residues: CASSVREKAGVGNEQFF.

The V call is TRBV2, the J call TRBJ2-1; D ambiguous. The germline V and J ends were trimmed by 7 bases and 5 bases, with 15 bases remaining between them. Germline V gene lookup returns CDR1 SNHLY and CDR2 FYNNEI. The CDR3 is 14 residues long. Here the CDR3 reads CASKAFNNDNEQFF. CDR3 DNA: TGTGCCAGCAAGGCGTTTAATAATGACAATGAGCAGTTCTTC.

This chain links TRBV5-4 with TRBJ2-1; 9 bases match TRBD2. Germline V gene data show CDR1 as SGHNT and CDR2 as YYREEE (reference sequence). V shed 3 bases and J 4 bases; nucleotides not matched to a gene: 8. This CDR3 comprises 16 residues. CDR3 sequence reads: CASSSNSGSWYNEQFF. The CDR3 nucleotides are TGTGCCAGCAGCTCCAATAGCGGGAGTTGGTACAATGAGCAGTTCTTC.